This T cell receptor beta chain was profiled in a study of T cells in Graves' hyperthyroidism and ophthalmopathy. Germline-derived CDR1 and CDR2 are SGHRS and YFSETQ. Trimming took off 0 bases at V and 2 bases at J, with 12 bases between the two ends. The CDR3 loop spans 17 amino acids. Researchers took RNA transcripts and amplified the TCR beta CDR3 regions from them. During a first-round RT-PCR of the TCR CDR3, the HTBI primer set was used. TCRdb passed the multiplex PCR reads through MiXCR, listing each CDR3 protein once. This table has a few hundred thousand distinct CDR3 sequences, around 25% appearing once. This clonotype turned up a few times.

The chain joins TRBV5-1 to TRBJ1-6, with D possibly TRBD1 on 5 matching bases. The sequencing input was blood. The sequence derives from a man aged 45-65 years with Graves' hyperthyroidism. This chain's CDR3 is CASSLEGLRAYNSPLHF. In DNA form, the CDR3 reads TGCGCCAGCAGCTTGGAGGGGTTACGTGCCTATAATTCACCCCTCCACTTT.